A selection of T cell receptor beta chains follows, all from one sample in a study of cytomegalovirus exposure and HLA in healthy donors. Profiling relied on immunoSEQ multiplex PCR, and the TCRdb table lists in-frame clones only, not all of them. Among 150,000 or so clones, 60% to 85% were seen once, and the ten largest hold about 6.5%. The sequencing input was PBMCs. The source of these receptors is a man aged 30 to 45 in good health and CMV-seronegative. Each CDR3 is given with its conserved first and last residue. The order of the fields is CDR3 protein, CDR3 DNA, J gene, V gene, D gene, clone size. D genes are given only for firm matches. The size entry is marked missing in some rows and otherwise reads once, few, many or a size class.

CASKGALNEKLFF | TGTGCCAGCAAAGGGGCGCTGAATGAAAAACTGTTTTTT | TRBJ1-4 | TRBV2 | NA | NA
CASSSLTGGGETQYF | TGTGCCAGCAGCTCCCTGACAGGGGGTGGGGAGACCCAGTACTTC | TRBJ2-5 | TRBV6-5 | TRBD1 | NA
CAISEGAANTGELFF | TGTGCCATTTCTGAGGGGGCTGCGAACACCGGGGAGCTGTTTTTT | TRBJ2-2 | TRBV10-3 | TRBD1 | NA
CASSVTGLQETQYF | TGTGCCAGCAGCGTAACAGGGCTCCAAGAGACCCAGTACTTC | TRBJ2-5 | TRBV5-4 | NA | NA
CSARGGGGYTF | TGCAGTGCTAGAGGTGGAGGTGGCTACACCTTC | TRBJ1-2 | TRBV20-1 | NA | NA
CASGAVSGGGGYTF | TGTGCCAGCGGCGCGGTATCAGGGGGCGGTGGCTACACCTTC | TRBJ1-2 | TRBV27 | TRBD1 | few
CATSRGREGNEKLFF | TGTGCCACCAGCAGAGGAAGGGAGGGGAATGAAAAACTGTTTTTT | TRBJ1-4 | TRBV15 | NA | NA
CASSQDSLNTEAFF | TGCGCCAGCAGCCAGGACAGCCTGAACACTGAAGCTTTCTTT | TRBJ1-1 | TRBV10-1 | NA | NA
CASSRRDRGDEQFF | TGTGCCAGCAGTAGACGGGACAGGGGCGATGAGCAGTTCTTC | TRBJ2-1 | TRBV6-5 | TRBD1 | few
CASSLSGGSLYGYTF | TGCGCCAGCAGCTTGTCGGGTGGCAGCCTCTATGGCTACACCTTC | TRBJ1-2 | TRBV5-1 | NA | NA
CASSVGTANTGELFF | TGTGCCAGCAGCGTAGGCACAGCGAACACCGGGGAGCTGTTTTTT | TRBJ2-2 | TRBV9 | NA | once
CASRRDRFNQPQHF | TGTGCCAGCAGACGCGACAGGTTCAATCAGCCCCAGCATTTT | TRBJ1-5 | TRBV6-5 | NA | few
CASSYRGGPGTDTQYF | TGTGCCAGCAGTTACCGGGGGGGGCCGGGCACAGATACGCAGTATTTT | TRBJ2-3 | TRBV6-5 | TRBD2 | few
CASNPLGGRGDTQYF | TGCGCCAGCAACCCACTGGGGGGACGAGGGGATACGCAGTATTTT | TRBJ2-3 | TRBV5-1 | NA | NA
CASSLGLAGGEQFF | TGTGCCAGCAGCTTAGGACTAGCGGGGGGGGAGCAGTTCTTC | TRBJ2-1 | TRBV7-2 | TRBD2 | NA
CASSDLSTGGTEAFF | TGTGCCAGCAGTGATCTGTCCACGGGGGGAACTGAAGCTTTCTTT | TRBJ1-1 | TRBV6-1 | NA | NA
CASSVGTGGTDTQYF | TGCGCCAGCAGCGTCGGGACAGGGGGCACCGATACGCAGTATTTT | TRBJ2-3 | TRBV5-1 | TRBD1 | NA
CASSPGQFTDTQYF | TGCGCCAGCAGCCCGGGACAATTCACAGATACGCAGTATTTT | TRBJ2-3 | TRBV5-1 | NA | NA